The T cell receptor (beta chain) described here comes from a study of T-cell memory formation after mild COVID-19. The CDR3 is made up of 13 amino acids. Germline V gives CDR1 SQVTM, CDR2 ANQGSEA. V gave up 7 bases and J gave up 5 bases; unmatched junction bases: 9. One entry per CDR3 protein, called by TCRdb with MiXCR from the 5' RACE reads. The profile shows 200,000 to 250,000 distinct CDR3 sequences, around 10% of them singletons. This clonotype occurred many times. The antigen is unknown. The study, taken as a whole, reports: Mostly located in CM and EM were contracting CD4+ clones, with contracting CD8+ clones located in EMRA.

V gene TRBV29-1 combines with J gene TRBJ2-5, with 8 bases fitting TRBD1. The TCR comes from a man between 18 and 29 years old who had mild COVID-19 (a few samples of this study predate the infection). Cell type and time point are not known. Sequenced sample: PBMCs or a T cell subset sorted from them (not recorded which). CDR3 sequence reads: CSGRQGIGETQYF. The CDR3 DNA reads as TGCAGCGGACGACAGGGGATAGGCGAGACCCAGTACTTC.